This T cell receptor beta chain was sequenced for a study of PD-1 blockade in classical Hodgkin lymphoma. Study results and limitations: Unlike CD8+ TCR diversity, which did not rise significantly by C4D1, CD4+ TCR diversity did. Baseline diversity was lower in partial responders and progressors than complete responders.

With no exception, relapse followed autologous stem cell transplantation in all patients, and brentuximab vedotin exposure varied. Germline V lookup: CDR1 SGHNT, CDR2 YENEEA. The V end was cut by 3 bases, the J end by 2 bases, with 13 bases between. The CDR3 sequence is 15 residues long. On this clone: As yet, its antigen is unknown.

TCRdb's copy holds only in-frame clones and misses some; the assay was immunoSEQ multiplex PCR. The sample consists of some 23,000 clones, roughly 70% of them appearing once. The V call is TRBV11-3, the J call TRBJ1-2; D is unresolved. The source was peripheral blood mononuclear cells (PBMCs), collected at baseline. The clonotype was recovered from a human donor with classical Hodgkin lymphoma. The CDR3 DNA reads TGTGCCAGCAGCTTTATCGATAACGAGAACTATGGCTACACCTTC. Its protein is CASSFIDNENYGYTF.